These 21 T cell receptor beta chains originate from one sample sequenced in a study of CD8+ T cells in alopecia areata. The sample's treatment: oral pan-JAK inhibitor, 5-10 mg twice daily. Extraction of RNA preceded its reverse transcription into cDNA, which served as the sequencing template. Measured with immunoSEQ multiplex PCR; TCRdb has only the in-frame clones, and not every one. This table holds 150,000 to 200,000 clones, about three fifths found once. The sequenced sample was CD4+ T cells sorted from blood, obtained at week 4, from a patient treated with tofacitinib. These TCRs come from a human donor with alopecia areata.

This clone was seen more than once but under ten times. The V and J genes are TRBV4-1 and TRBJ1-5, with D perhaps matching TRBD1 (5 bases). In germline, CDR1 is MGHRA, CDR2 YSYEKL. Trimming shortened V by 4 bases and J by 2 bases, and 18 bases separated the two germline ends. The CDR3 extends over 17 amino acids. CDR3 region: CASSPLAGGIGNQPQHF. CDR3 coding DNA: TGCGCCAGCAGCCCGCTCGCGGGGGGGATTGGCAATCAGCCCCAGCATTTT.

This clone appeared a few times. The rearrangement links TRBV7-9 to TRBJ1-4, with a possible D match to TRBD1 (5 bases). This CDR3 has 14 amino acids. V was shortened by 1 base and J by 8 bases, with 11 bases between the two germline ends. Germline V gene lookup returns CDR1 SEHNR and CDR2 FQNEAQ (reference sequence). CDR3 loop: CASSLGGLGEKLFF. In DNA, the CDR3 is TGTGCCAGCAGCTTAGGGGGCCTAGGAGAAAAACTGTTTTTT. The variable domain in full, with the rest retrieved from reference TRBV7-9 and TRBJ1-4, is DTGVSQNPRHKITKRGQNVTFRCDPISEHNRLYWYRQTLGQGPEFLTYFQNEAQLEKSRLLSDRFSAERPKGSFSTLEIQRTEQGDSAMYLCASSLGGLGEKLFFGSGTQLSVL.

CDR3 residues: CAWSRDRGIQPQHF. For the CDR3, the DNA is TGTGCCTGGAGTCGGGATCGGGGCATACAGCCCCAGCATTTT. The gene calls are TRBV30 and TRBJ1-5; the D gene is possibly TRBD1 (5 bases). The CDR3 length is 14 residues. V lost 2 bases and J lost 7, with 15 bases in between. From germline, CDR1 is GTSNPN and CDR2 SVGIG (reference sequence).

The V and J genes are TRBV29-1 and TRBJ2-7, with 9 nucleotides matching TRBD1. This CDR3 comprises 13 residues. Germline V CDR1 and CDR2: SQVTM, ANQGSEA. V was clipped by 3 bases and J by 3 bases; unmatched bases: 3. CDR3 amino acids: CSVDPTGGYEQYF. The CDR3 coding sequence is TGCAGCGTTGACCCGACAGGGGGCTACGAGCAGTACTTC.

The chain employs TRBV29-1 and TRBJ2-2; no clear D. CDR3 size: 13 residues. V lost 7 bases, J lost 5 bases, and 14 bases lay in between. CDR1 and CDR2 (germline): SQVTM, ANQGSEA. In DNA, the CDR3 is TGCAGCGGGAGAATTGGGGAAACCGGGGAGCTGTTTTTT. This translates into CSGRIGETGELFF.

The CDR3 sequence is CAWSAKSNQPQHF. In DNA, the CDR3 is TGTGCCTGGAGTGCGAAAAGCAATCAGCCCCAGCATTTT. This chain connects TRBV30 to TRBJ1-5, with D unresolved. The CDR3 is 13 amino acids. V was pared by 1 base and J by 1 base, with 5 bases between. The germline gives CDR1 GTSNPN, CDR2 SVGIG (reference sequence). The full variable domain, its missing parts supplied by reference TRBV30 and TRBJ1-5, is SQTIHQWPATLVQPVGSPLSLECTVEGTSNPNLYWYRQAAGRGLQLLFYSVGIGQISSEVPQNLSASRPQDRQFILSSKKLLLSDSGFYLCAWSAKSNQPQHFGDGTRLSIL.

V is TRBV5-4 and J is TRBJ1-5; D remains ambiguous. V was clipped by 5 bases and J by 1 base, with 10 bases between them. Germline lookup yields CDR1 SGHNT and CDR2 YYREEE (reference sequence). The CDR3 loop spans 14 amino acids. CDR3 in DNA: TGTGCCAGCAGTAATCTGGGGAGCAATCAGCCCCAGCATTTT. It translates to CASSNLGSNQPQHF.

The V gene is TRBV11-2, the J gene TRBJ1-2; possibly TRBD1 for D (6 bases). Germline V CDR1 and CDR2: SGHAT, FQNNGV. V lost 4 bases to trimming and J lost 7 bases, with 13 bases between them. The CDR3 runs 13 residues. CDR3 residues: CASSSPTGFGYTF. The CDR3 DNA reads as TGTGCCAGCAGCTCACCTACAGGGTTTGGCTACACCTTC.

This clone has only a few counts. This chain uses TRBV10-3 with TRBJ2-5, with D perhaps TRBD2 (6 bases). Between the trimmed V and J ends, which lost 10 bases and 5 bases, there was a span of 20 bases. The CDR3 runs 14 residues. The V gene's germline CDR1 is ENHRY and CDR2 SYGVKD. CDR3 sequence: CATATGVGAETQYF. The CDR3 nucleotides read TGTGCCACTGCGACGGGGGTAGGAGCGGAGACCCAGTACTTC.

The gene calls are TRBV30 and TRBJ2-1; D possibly corresponds to TRBD2 (7 bases). Germline loops: CDR1 GTSNPN, CDR2 SVGIG (reference sequence). Between the trimmed V and J ends, which lost 5 bases and 5 bases, there was a span of 16 bases. The CDR3 spans 14 residues. The CDR3 bases are TGTGCCTGGGGATGGCGGGGGCCACACAATGAGCAGTTCTTC. Residues: CAWGWRGPHNEQFF. Variable domain in full (rest from reference TRBV30 and TRBJ2-1): SQTIHQWPATLVQPVGSPLSLECTVEGTSNPNLYWYRQAAGRGLQLLFYSVGIGQISSEVPQNLSASRPQDRQFILSSKKLLLSDSGFYLCAWGWRGPHNEQFFGPGTRLTVL.

The genes are TRBV4-1 and TRBJ1-2, with 8 nucleotides matching TRBD1. The germline CDR1 and CDR2 sequences are MGHRA and YSYEKL. Trimming removed 3 bases from V and 4 bases from J; junction bases left unmatched: 7. The CDR3 is 15 residues long. This CDR3 is CASSQGQADPYGYTF. Written as DNA, the CDR3 is TGCGCCAGCAGCCAGGGACAGGCTGATCCCTATGGCTACACCTTC.

The rearrangement uses TRBV27 and TRBJ1-6; possible D gene TRBD1, 5 bases. The CDR3 is 14 residues long. Trimming shortened V by 3 bases and J by 6 bases, and 9 bases separated the two germline ends. In germline, CDR1 is MNHEY, CDR2 SMNVEV (reference sequence). The CDR3 protein is CASSFGGTNSPLHF. DNA for the CDR3: TGTGCCAGCAGTTTCGGAGGGACTAATTCACCCCTCCACTTT.

The chain has TRBV30 and TRBJ2-2, with D possibly TRBD2 on 5 matching bases. Trimming took off 8 bases at V and 0 bases at J, with 13 bases between the two ends. The V gene's germline CDR1 is GTSNPN and CDR2 SVGIG (reference sequence). The CDR3 runs 14 residues. As DNA, the CDR3 is TGTGCCGGTCGCGGGCTACCGAACACCGGGGAGCTGTTTTTT. It codes for CAGRGLPNTGELFF.

This sequence joins TRBV19 and TRBJ1-5; no clear D. CDR3 size: 15 residues. From germline, CDR1 is LNHDA and CDR2 SQIVND (reference sequence). Trimming took 3 bases from V and 2 from J, leaving 11 bases between them. DNA for the CDR3: TGTGCCAGTAGTATTGGTGGAATTGGCAATCAGCCCCAGCATTTT. Encoded protein: CASSIGGIGNQPQHF.

V is TRBV30 and J is TRBJ1-6; possible D gene TRBD1, 5 bases. The CDR3 extends over 13 amino acids. CDR1 is GTSNPN, CDR2 SVGIG, per germline (reference sequence). Trimming removed 2 bases from V and 13 bases from J, with 15 bases in between. CDR3 bases: TGTGCCTGGAGTAGGGGCAGGGAGTCGCCCCTCCACTTT. Translating it yields CAWSRGRESPLHF.

This chain joins TRBV29-1 and TRBJ1-1; D is unresolved. Germline V CDR1 and CDR2: SQVTM, ANQGSEA. This CDR3 is 10 amino acids long. Trimming left V 6 bases short and J 7 bases short, with 9 bases between. CDR3 nucleotide sequence: TGCAGCGTGGTTGGTTATGAAGCTTTCTTT. Protein product: CSVVGYEAFF.

This clone has a single count. The chain has TRBV7-3 and TRBJ2-5; no clear D gene. Germline CDR1 and CDR2: SGHTA and FQGTGA. V was pared by 0 bases and J by 5 bases, with 10 bases between. This CDR3 contains 14 residues. CDR3 region: CASSLTSSLETQYF. As DNA, the CDR3 is TGTGCCAGCAGCTTAACTAGTTCCCTGGAGACCCAGTACTTC.

The chain couples TRBV4-2 to TRBJ1-2; a weak D match, TRBD1 (6 bases). Germline-derived CDR1 and CDR2 are LGHNA and YNFKEQ. The V and J ends lost 3 bases and 4 bases respectively, with 15 bases between them. The CDR3 has 15 residues. CDR3 protein: CASSQSGGPGYGYTF. The CDR3 region has the DNA TGTGCCAGCAGCCAGTCTGGGGGGCCCGGCTATGGCTACACCTTC.

This chain joins TRBV7-9 and TRBJ1-5, with 9 bases aligning to TRBD1. Per the germline V gene, CDR1 is SEHNR and CDR2 is FQNEAQ (reference sequence). There are 15 residues in the CDR3. V lost 2 bases, J lost 4 bases, and 3 bases stayed unmatched. CDR3 protein: CASSLLGTGNQPQHF. Written as DNA, the CDR3 is TGTGCCAGCAGCTTACTCGGGACAGGGAATCAGCCCCAGCATTTT.

The chain's CDR3 is CSVGTGALKETQYF. In nucleotides, the CDR3 is TGCAGCGTGGGGACAGGGGCCCTCAAAGAGACCCAGTACTTC. This sequence joins TRBV29-1 and TRBJ2-5, with 10 nucleotides matching TRBD1. CDR1 is SQVTM and CDR2 is ANQGSEA in the germline V gene. Losses at the gene ends were 6 bases for V and 3 bases for J; bases not matched to a gene: 7. The CDR3 is 14 amino acids. The entire variable domain, with the rest obtained from reference TRBV29-1 and TRBJ2-5, is as follows: SAVISQKPSRDICQRGTSLTIQCQVDSQVTMMFWYRQQPGQSLTLIATANQGSEATYESGFVIDKFPISRPNLTFSTLTVSNMSPEDSSIYLCSVGTGALKETQYFGPGTRLLVL.

This clone occurred a few times. The CDR3: CASSPRSYNSPLHF. In DNA, the CDR3 is TGTGCCAGCAGCCCTCGCTCCTATAATTCACCCCTCCACTTT. The chain employs TRBV6-1 and TRBJ1-6, with D hard to call. The germline V gene encodes CDR1 MNHNS and CDR2 SASEGT. V was clipped by 6 bases and J by 0 bases, with 6 bases between them. The CDR3 loop spans 14 amino acids.